The 26 T cell receptor beta chains below come from one sample, sequenced in a study of Ad26.COV2.S vaccination and SARS-CoV-2 variants (dated by TCRdb to the early 2020s). Libraries were built with the immunoSEQ multiplex PCR assay. As stored in TCRdb, this immuneACCESS dataset retains in-frame rearrangements with V and J assigned. A fraction of the clones does not appear; measured against another copy, unresolved V genes explain less than half of the discrepancy, and the remainder lacks a known reason. This sample has approximately 350,000 clones in its table, and around 86% of those were observed once. The ten largest clones add up to roughly 3.2% of the sample. What this sample's treatment or condition label stands for: 19 received Ad26.COV2.S at low or high dose, single or two shots; about 5 received placebo; per-sample allocation not given. For vaccine and placebo recipients, the sequenced repertoires came from samples collected on day 63 after the first injection.

The sample was peripheral blood, taken in a trial of Ad26.COV2.S vaccine versus placebo. These receptor sequences come from a person between 18 and 60 years old who received the Ad26.COV2.S COVID-19 vaccine or a placebo.

This chain joins TRBV9 and TRBJ2-3, with 7 bases matching TRBD1. Trimming removed 4 bases from V and 0 bases from J; junction bases left unmatched: 5. The CDR3 runs to 15 residues. The germline V gene encodes CDR1 SGDLS and CDR2 YYNGEE. The CDR3 DNA reads TGTGCCAGCAGCCCGCGACAGGGTAGCACAGATACGCAGTATTTT. Translated, it gives CASSPRQGSTDTQYF.

The V gene is TRBV7-3, the J gene TRBJ2-2; D not resolved. Trimming took off 5 bases at V and 6 bases at J, with 7 bases between the two ends. The CDR3 consists of 12 residues. Germline CDR1 SGHTA, CDR2 FQGTGA. The CDR3 region is CASSGSSGELFF. CDR3 DNA: TGTGCCAGCAGCGGAAGTTCCGGGGAGCTGTTTTTT. The full variable domain, completed using reference TRBV7-3 and TRBJ2-2, is GAGVSQTPSNKVTEKGKYVELRCDPISGHTALYWYRQSLGQGPEFLIYFQGTGAADDSGLPNDRFFAVRPEGSVSTLKIQRTERGDSAVYLCASSGSSGELFFGEGSRLTVL.

The chain couples TRBV25-1 to TRBJ2-3; possibly TRBD1 or TRBD2 for D (5 bases each). Trimming pared 0 bases from V and 3 bases from J, leaving 16 bases between. This CDR3 has 17 amino acids. Per germline, CDR1 MGHDK and CDR2 SYGVNS. The CDR3 here is CASSEYITGPSTDTQYF. CDR3 coding DNA: TGTGCCAGCAGTGAATACATTACGGGGCCCTCGACAGATACGCAGTATTTT. The variable domain in full, completed from reference TRBV25-1 and TRBJ2-3, reads EADIYQTPRYLVIGTGKKITLECSQTMGHDKMYWYQQDPGMELHLIHYSYGVNSTEKGDLSSESTVSRIRTEHFPLTLESARPSHTSQYLCASSEYITGPSTDTQYFGPGTRLTVL.

V gene TRBV18 combines with J gene TRBJ2-7; 9 nucleotides line up with TRBD1. Germline V gene sequence: CDR1 KGHSH, CDR2 LQKENI. Unmatched junction bases numbered 16, after V lost 6 bases and J lost 7 bases. This CDR3 comprises 16 residues. DNA for the CDR3: TGTGCCAGCTCCGCTCCTCGGGGGACAGGGATCGGGGAGCAGTACTTC. It is translated as CASSAPRGTGIGEQYF.

The rearrangement joins TRBV5-4 to TRBJ1-1; 8 bases are a match to TRBD1. Germline-derived CDR1 and CDR2 are SGHNT and YYREEE (reference sequence). The CDR3 extends over 13 amino acids. Trimming cost V 3 bases and J 5 bases; bases outside gene matches: 3. The CDR3 sequence: CASSSGGWTEAFF. As DNA, the CDR3 is TGTGCCAGCAGCTCAGGGGGCTGGACTGAAGCTTTCTTT.

The V and J genes are TRBV19 and TRBJ2-4, with D unclear. Germline CDR1 reads LNHDA; CDR2 reads SQIVND (reference sequence). The CDR3 is made up of 14 amino acids. V shed 5 bases and J shed 3 bases, with 11 bases lying between them. CDR3 bases: TGTGCCAGTAGTCCTCGGGTGGACAAAAACATTCAGTACTTC. Protein: CASSPRVDKNIQYF.

This clone was observed a handful of times. This chain connects TRBV2 to TRBJ1-3, with D possibly being TRBD1 (6 bases). Trimming removed 6 bases at V and 2 bases at J, with 17 bases between. The CDR3 covers 16 residues. Germline V lookup: CDR1 SNHLY, CDR2 FYNNEI. As DNA, the CDR3 is TGTGCCAGCAGCGCTGAGCAGGGGAAAACTGGAAACACCATATATTTT. Amino acid sequence: CASSAEQGKTGNTIYF. Combining the CDR3 with reference TRBV2 and TRBJ1-3 gives the whole variable domain EPEVTQTPSHQVTQMGQEVILRCVPISNHLYFYWYRQILGQKVEFLVSFYNNEISEKSEIFDDQFSVERPDGSNFTLKIRSTKLEDSAMYFCASSAEQGKTGNTIYFGEGSWLTVV.

As to this clone: Within the sample, other DNA sequences also encode this same CDR3. The rearrangement uses TRBV6-4 and TRBJ1-5; D unresolved. The CDR3 has 13 amino acids. The V end lost 3 bases, the J end lost 6 bases, and 9 bases lay between the germline ends. Germline assignment: CDR1 MRHNA and CDR2 SNTAGT. CDR3 region: CASSETAGQPQHF. The CDR3 region has the DNA TGTGCCAGCAGTGAGACGGCCGGTCAGCCCCAGCATTTT.

This clone has ten or more counts. This sequence joins TRBV15 and TRBJ1-1, with D perhaps matching TRBD1 (5 bases). The CDR3 has 13 residues. Germline loops: CDR1 LNHNV, CDR2 YYDKDF (reference sequence). The V end was cut by 7 bases, the J end by 1 base, with 10 bases between. CDR3 sequence: CATTRDQNTEAFF. CDR3 DNA: TGTGCCACCACCCGGGACCAGAACACTGAAGCTTTCTTT.

The J gene is TRBJ1-1, the V gene TRBV4-1; D is uncertain. The CDR3 covers 15 residues. Trimming took off 0 bases at V and 0 bases at J, with 8 bases between the two ends. The germline V gene has CDR1 MGHRA and CDR2 YSYEKL. The CDR3 sequence is CASSQEPGLNTEAFF. Here the CDR3 DNA reads TGCGCCAGCAGCCAAGAACCGGGGTTGAACACTGAAGCTTTCTTT.

This chain joins TRBV6-6 and TRBJ1-1, with D perhaps matching TRBD1 (6 bases). V lost 1 base to trimming and J lost 6 bases, with 15 bases between them. Germline CDR1 is MNHNY and CDR2 is SVGAGI (reference sequence). The CDR3 length is 15 residues. CDR3 in DNA: TGTGCCAGCAGTTACTTAGGCAGGGGCACGCCTGAAGCTTTCTTT. The encoded protein is CASSYLGRGTPEAFF.

The V gene is TRBV5-1, the J gene TRBJ1-5; 7 nucleotides match TRBD1. Unmatched junction bases numbered 5, after V lost 5 bases and J lost 0 bases. The CDR3 length is 15 residues. CDR1 is SGHRS, CDR2 YFSETQ, per germline. The CDR3 spells CASSEGAGSNQPQHF. CDR3 bases: TGCGCCAGCAGTGAGGGGGCAGGTAGCAATCAGCCCCAGCATTTT.

The V and J genes are TRBV12-5 and TRBJ2-7, with D perhaps being TRBD1 or TRBD2 (5 bases each). CDR3 size: 14 residues. CDR1 LGHNT and CDR2 FRNRAP come from the germline V gene. Trimming stripped 6 bases from V and 4 bases from J, with 16 bases between. CDR3 sequence (DNA): TGTGCTAGTGGCCTCTCCGGGGCGATATACGAGCAGTACTTC. Translating gives CASGLSGAIYEQYF.

The chain uses TRBV30 and TRBJ1-5, with D possibly being TRBD1 (5 bases). The CDR3 extends over 13 amino acids. The V end lost 4 bases, the J end lost 6 bases, and 13 bases lay between the germline ends. Per germline, CDR1 GTSNPN and CDR2 SVGIG (reference sequence). CDR3 nucleotide sequence: TGTGCCTGGAAGGCGCAGGGTCGTCAGCCCCAGCATTTT. Amino acids: CAWKAQGRQPQHF.

The count of this clone is one. The chain joins TRBV6-2 or TRBV6-3 to TRBJ2-3; tentatively, D is TRBD2 (6 bases). Deletions cut 3 bases from V and 3 bases from J, with 10 bases between. This CDR3 region has 14 residues. Per germline, CDR1 MNHEY and CDR2 SVGEGT. The CDR3 nucleotides are TGTGCCAGCAGTTATTTTGGGGGGACAGATACGCAGTATTTT. Translated: CASSYFGGTDTQYF.

CDR3 residues: CASSYSLDGDYEQYF. CDR3 nucleotides: TGTGCCAGCAGTTACTCTTTAGACGGTGACTACGAGCAGTACTTC. This rearrangement joins TRBV6-2 or TRBV6-3 to TRBJ2-7; D not certain. There are 15 residues in the CDR3. In germline, CDR1 is MNHEY, CDR2 SVGEGT. Deletions cut 0 bases from V and 3 bases from J, with 12 bases between.

V is TRBV25-1 and J is TRBJ1-2; possibly TRBD1 for D (6 bases). Germline-derived CDR1 and CDR2 are MGHDK and SYGVNS. CDR3 length: 15 residues. V lost 6 bases and J lost 4, with 18 bases in between. The CDR3 loop reads CASSAPGVRGYGYTF. For the CDR3, the DNA is TGTGCCAGCAGCGCGCCAGGGGTAAGGGGCTATGGCTACACCTTC.

The rearrangement links TRBV6-7 to TRBJ1-1, with TRBD1 matching 7 bases. TRBV6-7 carries the ORF label, with uncertain function. This CDR3 has 14 residues. Trimming cost V 6 bases and J 5 bases; bases outside gene matches: 9. The CDR3 nucleotides read TGTGCCAGCAGGGGGGCCAGGGGGAAGACTGAAGCTTTCTTT. The encoded protein is CASRGARGKTEAFF.

This chain links TRBV12-3 or TRBV12-4 with TRBJ2-1; D gene unclear. The CDR3 totals 12 residues. V lost 5 bases to trimming and J lost 10 bases, with 12 bases between them. The chain's CDR3 is CASSTVLPEQFF. DNA of the CDR3: TGTGCCAGCAGTACTGTCCTTCCCGAGCAGTTCTTC.

The rearrangement joins TRBV7-9 to TRBJ1-1; the D gene is possibly TRBD1 (5 bases). CDR3 length: 15 residues. Trimming took off 5 bases at V and 0 bases at J, with 13 bases between the two ends. The germline V gene encodes CDR1 SEHNR and CDR2 FQNEAQ (reference sequence). The CDR3 nucleotides are TGTGCCAGCAGCCCCCCGCGCAGGGTGAACACTGAAGCTTTCTTT. It specifies CASSPPRRVNTEAFF.

This clone has only a few counts. The chain links TRBV2 to TRBJ1-4; TRBD1 might be the D (5 bases). V was clipped by 0 bases and J by 6 bases, with 8 bases between them. The CDR3 sequence is 14 residues long. The germline gives CDR1 SNHLY, CDR2 FYNNEI. The CDR3 DNA reads TGTGCCAGCAGTGAAGCTGGCAGGGATGAAAAACTGTTTTTT. This gives the protein CASSEAGRDEKLFF.

The chain is built from TRBV5-4 and TRBJ2-7, with D perhaps matching TRBD2 (5 bases). Trimming took off 0 bases at V and 2 bases at J, with 12 bases between the two ends. Germline CDR1 reads SGHNT; CDR2 reads YYREEE (reference sequence). CDR3 size: 15 residues. The DNA for the CDR3 is TGTGCCAGCAGCTTGGTAGGAGCGGCCCCCTACGAGCAGTACTTC. This gives the protein CASSLVGAAPYEQYF. The variable domain in full, with the rest retrieved from reference TRBV5-4 and TRBJ2-7, is ETGVTQSPTHLIKTRGQQVTLRCSSQSGHNTVSWYQQALGQGPQFIFQYYREEENGRGNFPPRFSGLQFPNYSSELNVNALELDDSALYLCASSLVGAAPYEQYFGPGTRLTVT.

The chain is built from TRBV19 and TRBJ1-6, with D perhaps TRBD1 (5 bases). Trimming took 6 bases from V and 3 from J, leaving 9 bases between them. This CDR3 has 14 amino acids. The germline V gene has CDR1 LNHDA and CDR2 SQIVND (reference sequence). The CDR3 spells CASRPDSYNSPLHF. Here the CDR3 DNA reads TGTGCCAGTAGGCCTGACAGCTATAATTCACCCCTCCACTTT.

The sample holds a few counts of this clone. V is TRBV4-2 and J is TRBJ2-7; no clear D. The CDR3 contains 11 residues. The V end lost 4 bases, the J end lost 3 bases, and 4 bases lay between the germline ends. Germline CDR1 LGHNA, CDR2 YNFKEQ. The CDR3 loop reads CASSRDYEQYF. The CDR3 DNA reads TGTGCCAGCAGCCGGGACTACGAGCAGTACTTC.

The chain combines TRBV25-1 with TRBJ1-1; D unclear. The V end was cut by 3 bases, the J end by 1 base, with 3 bases between. The CDR3 extends over 12 amino acids. Looked up from germline, CDR1 is MGHDK and CDR2 is SYGVNS. The CDR3 reads CASSERNTEAFF. The CDR3 DNA reads as TGTGCCAGCAGTGAGAGGAACACTGAAGCTTTCTTT.

This clone was picked up one time. V usage is TRBV7-6 and J usage is TRBJ1-3; D not resolved. V was pared by 2 bases and J by 3 bases, with 17 bases between. CDR1 and CDR2 from the germline V gene are SGHVS and FNYEAQ. The CDR3 has 17 amino acids. The CDR3 loop reads CASSLSEGRWGGNTIYF. The DNA of the CDR3 is TGTGCCAGCAGCTTATCCGAAGGACGGTGGGGTGGAAACACCATATATTTT.